This T cell receptor (beta chain) came from a study of PD-L1 blockade in urothelial cancer. Study as a whole: Prior chemotherapy in patients spanned 0 to 3 regimens. The study recovered a median of about 140,000 T cells per blood sample. It was at 3 weeks (second dose) and 6 weeks after treatment start that blood was analyzed.

Every PCR received spiked-in synthetic TCR analog templates. Here immunoSEQ multiplex PCR was the method, and the copy in TCRdb shows in-frame clones only, minus some. This sample has 50,000 to 55,000 clones, with 70% to 80% found just once. Trimming cost V 5 bases and J 4 bases, with 8 bases left between them. CDR1 and CDR2 from the germline V gene are ENHRY and SYGVKD. This CDR3 is built from 12 residues. This material consisted of PBMCs, taken around atezolizumab (anti-PD-L1) treatment. The chain uses TRBV10-3 and TRBJ1-1; possible D gene TRBD1, 6 bases. This TCR was sampled from a man between 65 and 85 years old with urothelial cancer. Here the CDR3 DNA reads TGTGCCATCAGTTCCAGGGGCACTGAAGCTTTCTTT. Its protein is CAISSRGTEAFF.